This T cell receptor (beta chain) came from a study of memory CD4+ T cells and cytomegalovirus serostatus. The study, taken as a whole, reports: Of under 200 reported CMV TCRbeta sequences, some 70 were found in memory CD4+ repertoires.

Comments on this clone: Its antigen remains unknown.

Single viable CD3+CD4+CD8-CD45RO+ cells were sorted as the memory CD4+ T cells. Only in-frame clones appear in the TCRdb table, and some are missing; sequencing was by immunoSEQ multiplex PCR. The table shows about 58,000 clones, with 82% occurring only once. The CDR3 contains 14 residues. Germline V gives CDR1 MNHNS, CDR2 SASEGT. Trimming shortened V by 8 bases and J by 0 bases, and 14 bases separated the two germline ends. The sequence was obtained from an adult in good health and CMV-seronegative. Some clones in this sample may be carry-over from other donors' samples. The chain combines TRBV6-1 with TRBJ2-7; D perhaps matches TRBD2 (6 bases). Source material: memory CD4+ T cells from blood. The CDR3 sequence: CASSREALSYEQYF. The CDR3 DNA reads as TGTGCCAGCTCGAGGGAGGCTCTCTCCTACGAGCAGTACTTC.